Following are 22 T cell receptor beta chains from one sample sequenced in a study of T cell responses to AZD1222 COVID-19 vaccine. The repertoire was sequenced with immunoSEQ multiplex PCR; TCRdb's copy has only in-frame clones and lacks some. Among 95,000 to 100,000 clones listed, roughly 87% were seen once. Sequencing was performed on peripheral blood, taken on day 0 of AZD1222 vaccination. The receptors stem from an adult in good health.

The chain is built from TRBV10-3 and TRBJ2-2, with 9 bases fitting TRBD2. Unmatched junction bases numbered 8, after V lost 6 bases and J lost 0 bases. This CDR3 region has 17 residues. Germline V gene sequence: CDR1 ENHRY, CDR2 SYGVKD. The CDR3 coding sequence is TGTGCCATCAGCCTCCTAGCGGGACGGACGAACACCGGGGAGCTGTTTTTT. Encoded protein: CAISLLAGRTNTGELFF.

The chain couples TRBV6-5 to TRBJ1-2, with D possibly matching TRBD1 (5 bases). Germline CDR1 MNHEY, CDR2 SVGAGI. The length of the CDR3 is 16 residues. With 2 bases removed from V and 4 bases from J, the gap between germline ends came to 17 bases. In DNA form, the CDR3 reads TGTGCCAGCAGTTACCTTGGGGCATTGGAAAGCTATGGCTACACCTTC. Translating gives CASSYLGALESYGYTF.

The CDR3 reads CASSMDRAASQPQHF. The CDR3 DNA reads TGTGCCAGCAGTATGGACAGGGCTGCGAGTCAGCCCCAGCATTTT. The chain couples TRBV2 to TRBJ1-5; 8 bases match TRBD1. V shed 5 bases, J shed 6 bases, and the junction held 9 bases outside the gene matches. The CDR3 extends over 15 amino acids. Germline V CDR1 and CDR2: SNHLY, FYNNEI.

This chain connects TRBV30 to TRBJ1-1; D unresolved. This CDR3 region has 12 residues. With 1 base removed from V and 7 bases from J, the gap between germline ends came to 10 bases. Germline loops: CDR1 GTSNPN, CDR2 SVGIG (reference sequence). CDR3 in DNA: TGTGCCTGGAGTGATGACGGCCATGAAGCTTTCTTT. Amino acids: CAWSDDGHEAFF.

This chain links TRBV6-5 with TRBJ2-7, with 10 bases matching TRBD1. After removal of 0 bases from V and 1 base from J, the junction contained 3 bases not matched to a gene. The CDR3 consists of 16 residues. Per germline, CDR1 MNHEY and CDR2 SVGAGI. CDR3 DNA: TGTGCCAGCAGTTACTCGAGACAGGGGGCATCCTACGAGCAGTACTTC. Protein product: CASSYSRQGASYEQYF.

The genes are TRBV19 and TRBJ1-5; tentative D call: TRBD1 (6 bases). V was pared by 6 bases and J by 4 bases, with 16 bases between. The length of the CDR3 is 15 residues. CDR1 and CDR2 from the germline V gene are LNHDA and SQIVND (reference sequence). The CDR3 DNA sequence: TGTGCCAGTAGCTACCGGGACACTAAAAATCAGCCCCAGCATTTT. It translates to CASSYRDTKNQPQHF.

This clone was seen only once. The CDR3, as DNA: TGTGCCAGCAGTCAAAGGCCGGGACAAGATGACTACACCTTC. Encoded protein: CASSQRPGQDDYTF. This rearrangement joins TRBV7-3 to TRBJ1-2, with D maybe TRBD1 (6 bases). Germline CDR1 is SGHTA and CDR2 is FQGTGA. The V end lost 6 bases, the J end lost 10 bases, and 21 bases lay between the germline ends. The CDR3 length is 14 residues.

This rearrangement joins TRBV7-6 to TRBJ2-1; 7 positions match TRBD1. The junction had 3 bases not matched to a gene; V was cut back by 5 bases and J by 8 bases. The CDR3 loop spans 12 amino acids. Germline V gene data show CDR1 as SGHVS and CDR2 as FNYEAQ. CDR3 sequence reads: CASSRTGDEQFF. The CDR3 DNA sequence: TGTGCCAGCAGCCGAACAGGGGATGAGCAGTTCTTC.

V and J are TRBV3-1 (or the pseudogene TRBV3-2) and TRBJ1-2, with a weak D call TRBD1 (5 bases). V lost 0 bases and J lost 8, with 7 bases in between. Germline lookup yields CDR1 LGHDT and CDR2 YNNKEL (reference sequence). The CDR3 covers 12 residues. The CDR3 DNA reads as TGTGCCAGCAGCCAAGATACAGGAGGCTACACCTTC. This sequence encodes CASSQDTGGYTF.

V usage is TRBV5-6 and J usage is TRBJ2-1; 7 bases agree with TRBD2. V was pared by 4 bases and J by 5 bases, with 15 bases of the junction left unmatched. Germline CDR1 reads SGHDT; CDR2 reads YYEEEE. CDR3 length equals 17 residues. In DNA, the CDR3 is TGTGCCAGCAGCCGGACCCCGATAGTAGCGGGTGACAATGAGCAGTTCTTC. This gives the protein CASSRTPIVAGDNEQFF. Filled out from reference TRBV5-6 and TRBJ2-1, the complete variable domain reads DAGVTQSPTHLIKTRGQQVTLRCSPKSGHDTVSWYQQALGQGPQFIFQYYEEEERQRGNFPDRFSGHQFPNYSSELNVNALLLGDSALYLCASSRTPIVAGDNEQFFGPGTRLTVL.

CDR3 region: CASSPEGVLKGQPQHF. CDR3 nucleotides: TGTGCCAGCAGCCCAGAGGGGGTTTTGAAAGGTCAGCCCCAGCATTTT. This rearrangement joins TRBV28 to TRBJ1-5; weak D call: TRBD1 (6 bases). The V and J ends lost 6 bases and 6 bases respectively, with 21 bases between them. Germline V gene lookup returns CDR1 MDHEN and CDR2 SYDVKM. The CDR3 contains 16 residues.

The genes are TRBV6-4 and TRBJ2-3; D possibly corresponds to TRBD2 (5 bases). The CDR3 totals 16 residues. Germline lookup yields CDR1 MRHNA and CDR2 SNTAGT. V was clipped by 3 bases and J by 4 bases, with 17 bases between them. CDR3 loop: CASSEGSHKGADTQYF. Written as DNA, the CDR3 is TGTGCCAGCAGTGAAGGGAGCCACAAGGGTGCAGATACGCAGTATTTT.

V usage is TRBV10-2 and J usage is TRBJ2-1; D remains ambiguous. Looked up from germline, CDR1 is WSHSY and CDR2 is SAAADI. Between the trimmed V and J ends, which lost 5 bases and 10 bases, there was a span of 15 bases. This CDR3 contains 13 residues. The CDR3 DNA is TGCGCCAGCAGTAGGGCTCTGAGCTGGGAGCAGTTCTTC. Translating gives CASSRALSWEQFF.

The chain carries TRBV20-1 and TRBJ1-2, with D unresolved. The CDR3 covers 11 residues. The V gene's germline CDR1 is DFQATT and CDR2 SNEGSKA (reference sequence). With 2 bases removed from V and 7 bases from J, the gap between germline ends came to 8 bases. The CDR3 loop is CSARRPVGYTF. The CDR3 nucleotides read TGCAGTGCTAGACGCCCTGTTGGCTACACCTTC.

The CDR3 here is CASNLAGGSGQETQYF. In DNA, the CDR3 is TGTGCCAGCAACCTAGCGGGAGGGAGTGGGCAAGAGACCCAGTACTTC. The chain has TRBV3-1 (or the pseudogene TRBV3-2) and TRBJ2-5; 12 nucleotides line up with TRBD2. The V gene's germline CDR1 is LGHDT and CDR2 YNNKEL (reference sequence). This CDR3 is built from 16 residues. Trimming cost V 7 bases and J 2 bases; bases outside gene matches: 8.

The genes are TRBV25-1 and TRBJ2-7, with 8 bases matching TRBD1. Trimming took 7 bases from V and 5 from J; bases not matched to a gene: 7. The CDR3 consists of 13 residues. Germline V CDR1 and CDR2: MGHDK, SYGVNS. The CDR3 is CASTRTGQNEQYF. For the CDR3, the DNA is TGTGCCAGCACGAGGACAGGGCAGAACGAGCAGTACTTC.

The gene calls are TRBV28 and TRBJ2-5; 7 bases are shared with TRBD1. Trimming took 6 bases from V and 2 from J; bases not matched to a gene: 9. This CDR3 is built from 15 residues. In germline, CDR1 is MDHEN, CDR2 SYDVKM. The CDR3 here is CASRPGQSYQETQYF. In nucleotides, the CDR3 is TGTGCCAGCAGACCGGGACAGTCATATCAAGAGACCCAGTACTTC. The entire variable domain, with the rest obtained from reference TRBV28 and TRBJ2-5, is as follows: DVKVTQSSRYLVKRTGEKVFLECVQDMDHENMFWYRQDPGLGLRLIYFSYDVKMKEKGDIPEGYSVSREKKERFSLILESASTNQTSMYLCASRPGQSYQETQYFGPGTRLLVL.

This chain joins TRBV19 and TRBJ2-1; 7 bases are shared with TRBD2. Germline V gives CDR1 LNHDA, CDR2 SQIVND (reference sequence). Unmatched junction bases numbered 8, after V lost 6 bases and J lost 0 bases. The CDR3 runs to 16 residues. The CDR3 DNA reads as TGTGCCAGTAGCCCCCTAGGCGGGGGCTCCTACAATGAGCAGTTCTTC. Amino acids: CASSPLGGGSYNEQFF.

J is TRBJ2-3 and V is TRBV10-3; 7 bases match TRBD2. The germline CDR1 and CDR2 sequences are ENHRY and SYGVKD. J lost 0 bases, V lost 4 bases, and 10 bases had no gene match. CDR3 length: 17 amino acids. CDR3 region: CAISALPVGGSTDTQYF. As DNA, the CDR3 is TGTGCCATCAGTGCCCTCCCCGTGGGAGGGAGCACAGATACGCAGTATTTT.

The chain employs TRBV7-2 and TRBJ2-2; D perhaps matches TRBD2 (6 bases). The germline V gene encodes CDR1 SGHTA and CDR2 FQGNSA. This CDR3 is 14 amino acids long. Trimming removed 6 bases from V and 7 bases from J, with 15 bases in between. Here the CDR3 reads CASRPASGGGELFF. CDR3 DNA sequence: TGTGCCAGCAGGCCAGCCTCCGGGGGCGGGGAGCTGTTTTTT.

This chain joins TRBV6-1 and TRBJ1-1; D call uncertain. Trimming removed 2 bases at V and 10 bases at J, with 11 bases between. Germline V gives CDR1 MNHNS, CDR2 SASEGT. This CDR3 is 12 amino acids long. The CDR3 DNA is TGTGCCAGCAGTGAACGGGGTGACGGAGCTTTCTTT. It encodes CASSERGDGAFF.

The CDR3 reads CASRDSSGNTIYF. The CDR3 DNA is TGTGCCAGCAGAGATTCCTCTGGAAACACCATATATTTT. This sequence joins TRBV28 and TRBJ1-3; D is unclear. From germline, CDR1 is MDHEN and CDR2 SYDVKM. Trimming stripped 6 bases from V and 0 bases from J, with 6 bases between. The CDR3 covers 13 residues.